The clone carrying this T cell receptor beta chain has just one count. The CDR3 runs to 15 residues. The germline gives CDR1 SGHTA, CDR2 FQGTGA. Trimming at V came to 3 bases and at J to 1 base, leaving 3 bases not matched to a gene. These data come from a study of blood T cell repertoires in COVID-19. At the level of the study: Italy, Spain and the United States were the sources of the convalescent and acute COVID-19 samples. From T cells, B-cell-depleted T cells, or PBMCs came the material, which was cDNA or gDNA.

The authors' processing: Amplification from reference gene primers served as the basis for estimated nucleated cell counts. TCRdb's table, derived via immunoSEQ multiplex PCR, lists solely in-frame clones and lacks some. That table furnishes V, J and clone size, whereas the DNA furnished D and trimming. The data show about 100,000 clones, around four fifths seen once. The rearrangement links TRBV7-3 to TRBJ1-1; 9 bases line up with TRBD1. The receptor was derived from a man in his forties or fifties with active or convalescent COVID-19. Sequencing was carried out using peripheral blood. The CDR3 nucleotides read TGTGCCAGCAGCTTGACAGGGGGTTCGAACACTGAAGCTTTCTTT. Encoded protein: CASSLTGGSNTEAFF.